This TCR beta chain is from a study of cytomegalovirus exposure and HLA in healthy donors. Study-level results: A later analysis showed TCR association rates differing by HLA locus, peaking at DRB1 and lowest at HLA-C. The analysis excluded some indistinguishable V segments, including TRBV6-2 and TRBV6-3. In a later analysis, the majority of CMV-associated beta chains seemingly showed HLA restriction. Earlier results showed most TCR beta V segments being productive about 87% or about 30% of the time.

A word on this clone: What it recognizes is unknown.

Trimming at V came to 2 bases and at J to 1 base, leaving 4 bases not matched to a gene. The V gene's germline CDR1 is MNHEY and CDR2 SVGAGI. This CDR3 comprises 15 residues. This PCR relied on a set of 60 Vbeta primers and 13 Jbeta primers. Measured with immunoSEQ multiplex PCR; TCRdb has only the in-frame clones, and not every one. The sample has some 150,000 clones, approximately 80% seen once. The sample comprised PBMCs. The sequence came from a male donor in good health and CMV-seronegative. The V and J genes are TRBV6-5 and TRBJ2-7; 8 nucleotides agree with TRBD2. The CDR3 DNA is TGTGCCAGCAGTTACCGGCGGGGGGCGTCCTACGAGCAGTACTTC. This codes for CASSYRRGASYEQYF.